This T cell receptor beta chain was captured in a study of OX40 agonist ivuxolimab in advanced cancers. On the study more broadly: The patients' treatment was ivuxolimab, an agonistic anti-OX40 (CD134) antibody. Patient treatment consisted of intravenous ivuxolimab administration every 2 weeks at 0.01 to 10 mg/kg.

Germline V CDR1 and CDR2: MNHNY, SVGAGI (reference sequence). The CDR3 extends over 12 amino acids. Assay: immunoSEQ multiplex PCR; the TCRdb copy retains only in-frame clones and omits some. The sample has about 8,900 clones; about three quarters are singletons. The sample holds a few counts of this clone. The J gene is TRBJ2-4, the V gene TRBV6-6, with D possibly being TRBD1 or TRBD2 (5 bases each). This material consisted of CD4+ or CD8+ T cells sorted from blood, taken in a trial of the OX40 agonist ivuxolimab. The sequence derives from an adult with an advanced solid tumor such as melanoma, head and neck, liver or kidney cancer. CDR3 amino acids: CAAGTPIDIQYF. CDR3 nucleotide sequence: TGTGCGGCCGGGACCCCTATTGACATTCAGTACTTC.